A selection of T cell receptor beta chains follows, all from one sample in a study of beta chain features in type 1 diabetes. Profiled with immunoSEQ multiplex PCR; TCRdb holds only in-frame clones, not every one. The sample records under 250,000 clones, around 26% being singletons. Sequencing was carried out using central memory CD4+ T cells from blood. The receptors were sampled from a man aged 25 to 45 in good health. CDR3s include the opening cysteine and the closing phenylalanine or tryptophan. The D gene is left open where the match is weak. Expanded clones are given a class, and other clones once, few, many or no size at all.

V: TRBV30; J: TRBJ2-7; size: NA; D: NA; DNA: TGTGCCTGGAGTGGGGACACCTACGAGCAGTACTTC; CDR3: CAWSGDTYEQYF
V: TRBV7-6; J: TRBJ2-3; size: few; D: NA; DNA: TGTGCCAGCAGCTTGTCTAGCAATTTCTTGGATACGCAGTATTTT; CDR3: CASSLSSNFLDTQYF
V: TRBV7-9; J: TRBJ2-1; size: few; D: NA; DNA: TGTGCCAGCAGCCGAGAGACAGACAATGAGCAGTTCTTC; CDR3: CASSRETDNEQFF
V: TRBV6-1; J: TRBJ2-1; size: few; D: NA; DNA: TGTGCCAGCAGCGAAGCCCACGACCAGGGTCGGGTACGCAATGAGCAGTTCTTC; CDR3: CASSEAHDQGRVRNEQFF
V: TRBV10-3; J: TRBJ1-1; size: few; D: NA; DNA: TGTGCCATCAGTGTGGAGGGGGACACTGAAGCTTTCTTT; CDR3: CAISVEGDTEAFF
V: TRBV7-2; J: TRBJ2-1; size: many; D: NA; DNA: TGTGCCAGCAGCTTTTCAGACAGCTACAATGAGCAGTTCTTC; CDR3: CASSFSDSYNEQFF
V: TRBV7-9; J: TRBJ2-2; size: NA; D: NA; DNA: TGTGCCAGCAGCTCTGGCCCGGGCGGACCGAACACCGGGGAGCTGTTTTTT; CDR3: CASSSGPGGPNTGELFF
V: TRBV30; J: TRBJ1-2; size: few; D: NA; DNA: TGTGCCTGGAGTGTCTCACATGCGGAGGGCGGCTACACCTTC; CDR3: CAWSVSHAEGGYTF
V: TRBV6-5; J: TRBJ2-1; size: few; D: NA; DNA: TGTGCCAGCAGTTACATCGGGAGTGGCTCCTACAATGAGCAGTTCTTC; CDR3: CASSYIGSGSYNEQFF
V: TRBV29-1; J: TRBJ1-1; size: few; D: NA; DNA: TGCAGCGTTTCAATCGGGTCGATGAACACTGAAGCTTTCTTT; CDR3: CSVSIGSMNTEAFF
V: TRBV7-6; J: TRBJ2-1; size: few; D: TRBD2; DNA: TGTGCCAGCAGCCCTAAGACTAGCCGGAAGGAGCAGTTCTTC; CDR3: CASSPKTSRKEQFF
V: TRBV29-1; J: TRBJ1-1; size: few; D: NA; DNA: TGCAGCGTTGCTAAGGGGCCGAACACTGAAGCTTTCTTT; CDR3: CSVAKGPNTEAFF
V: TRBV30; J: TRBJ1-1; size: NA; D: NA; DNA: TGTGCCTGGAGTGTAGGAGGCATAGCTTTCTTT; CDR3: CAWSVGGIAFF
V: TRBV9; J: TRBJ2-5; size: NA; D: NA; DNA: TGTGCCAGCAGCGTGCGGCCCGGGGAGACCCAGTACTTC; CDR3: CASSVRPGETQYF
V: TRBV6-5; J: TRBJ1-5; size: NA; D: NA; DNA: TGTGCCAGCAGTGGACGACAGCTCGGGCAGCCCCAGCATTTT; CDR3: CASSGRQLGQPQHF
V: TRBV7-6; J: TRBJ1-2; size: many; D: NA; DNA: TGTGCCAGCAGCCCAACAGGGCTGGATGGCTACACCTTC; CDR3: CASSPTGLDGYTF
V: TRBV9; J: TRBJ2-3; size: few; D: NA; DNA: TGTGCCAGCAGCGTAGTAAGGGCAGGAGATACGCAGTATTTT; CDR3: CASSVVRAGDTQYF
V: TRBV5-4; J: TRBJ2-1; size: many; D: NA; DNA: TGTGCCAGCAGCTTGGAGGGGAGCTCCTACAATGAGCAGTTCTTC; CDR3: CASSLEGSSYNEQFF
V: TRBV5-8; J: TRBJ2-1; size: few; D: TRBD2; DNA: TGTGCCAGCAGCTTCGGGACTAGCGAGGTCGATGAGCAGTTCTTC; CDR3: CASSFGTSEVDEQFF
V: TRBV29-1; J: TRBJ2-3; size: NA; D: NA; DNA: TGCAGCGTTGTTACTAGTGTTCATACGCAGTATTTT; CDR3: CSVVTSVHTQYF
V: TRBV29-1; J: TRBJ1-1; size: NA; D: NA; DNA: TGCAGCGCATGGGCGGGGGACACTGAAGCTTTCTTT; CDR3: CSAWAGDTEAFF
V: TRBV7-2; J: TRBJ1-2; size: NA; D: NA; DNA: TGTGCCAGCAGCCCAACAGGGCTGGATGGCTACACCTTC; CDR3: CASSPTGLDGYTF
V: TRBV30; J: TRBJ1-5; size: NA; D: NA; DNA: TGTGCCTGGAGTGTACAGGGACCAGGCAATCAGCCCCAGCAGTTT; CDR3: CAWSVQGPGNQPQQF
V: TRBV7-2; J: TRBJ1-5; size: NA; D: NA; DNA: TGTGCCAGCAGCCTATCGACAGATTATAGCAATCAGCCCCAGCATTTT; CDR3: CASSLSTDYSNQPQHF
V: TRBV15; J: TRBJ2-5; size: NA; D: NA; DNA: TGTGCCACCAGCAGAGCCTCCCCGGGAGGGGGCAGTGGGGAGACCCAGTACTTC; CDR3: CATSRASPGGGSGETQYF
V: TRBV30; J: TRBJ2-3; size: few; D: NA; DNA: TGTGCCTGGAGTGTACCAGGCGCTAGCACAGATACGCAGTATTTT; CDR3: CAWSVPGASTDTQYF
V: TRBV9; J: TRBJ2-1; size: NA; D: NA; DNA: TGTGCCAGCAGCGGGATCCATAGAGGGCAGGGATCCTACAATGAGCAGTTCTTC; CDR3: CASSGIHRGQGSYNEQFF
V: TRBV7-9; J: TRBJ2-2; size: few; D: NA; DNA: TGTGCCAGCAGCTCCCAGGCTAACACCGGGGAGCTGTTTTTT; CDR3: CASSSQANTGELFF
V: TRBV7-2; J: TRBJ2-1; size: NA; D: TRBD2; DNA: TGTGCCAGCAGTCCACCGGGGGGGCGAAATGAGCAGTTCTTC; CDR3: CASSPPGGRNEQFF
V: TRBV30; J: TRBJ1-1; size: few; D: NA; DNA: TGTGCCTGGAGTCCTAGGGAGACTGAAGCTTTCTTT; CDR3: CAWSPRETEAFF
V: TRBV18; J: TRBJ2-5; size: NA; D: NA; DNA: TGTGCCAGCTCGCCCGGGACAAAAGAGACCCAGTACTTC; CDR3: CASSPGTKETQYF
V: TRBV29-1; J: TRBJ2-3; size: many; D: NA; DNA: TGCAGCACGGACACAGATACGCAGTATTTT; CDR3: CSTDTDTQYF
V: TRBV6-5; J: TRBJ1-6; size: NA; D: NA; DNA: TGTGCCAGCAGCCGACAGGATGATAATTCACCCCTCCACTTT; CDR3: CASSRQDDNSPLHF
V: TRBV6-1; J: TRBJ1-5; size: many; D: NA; DNA: TGTGCCAGCAGATTGGAGGGGGTACGGCCCCAGCATTTT; CDR3: CASRLEGVRPQHF
V: TRBV10-3; J: TRBJ2-1; size: many; D: NA; DNA: TGTGCCATCAGTGACAGTCCCACCGCTGAGCAGTTCTTC; CDR3: CAISDSPTAEQFF
V: TRBV27; J: TRBJ1-2; size: NA; D: TRBD1; DNA: TGTGCCAGCAGTCTGACAGGGTCTGTGGGCTATGGCTACACCTTC; CDR3: CASSLTGSVGYGYTF
V: TRBV7-9; J: TRBJ2-5; size: NA; D: NA; DNA: TGTGCCAGCAGCCTGGGAGTTGGACGGCTACAAGAGACCCAGTACTTC; CDR3: CASSLGVGRLQETQYF
V: TRBV5-1; J: TRBJ2-1; size: NA; D: NA; DNA: TGCGCCAGCAGCTTGATCGGGACGTCGCTCAATGAGCAGTTCTTC; CDR3: CASSLIGTSLNEQFF
V: TRBV19; J: TRBJ1-6; size: many; D: NA; DNA: TGTGCCAGTAGTGTAACGGGGGATTCACCCCTCCACTTT; CDR3: CASSVTGDSPLHF
V: TRBV15; J: TRBJ2-5; size: NA; D: NA; DNA: TGTGCCACCAGCAGAGTTGGTGAGACCCAGTACTTC; CDR3: CATSRVGETQYF
V: TRBV2; J: TRBJ1-4; size: NA; D: NA; DNA: TGTGCCAGCAGTGAAGCGAGGGTCGGGGCCAAACTGTTTTTT; CDR3: CASSEARVGAKLFF
V: TRBV29-1; J: TRBJ2-7; size: few; D: TRBD2; DNA: TGCAGCGTTGTTTGGGCGGGGGGCTCCTACGAGCAGTACTTC; CDR3: CSVVWAGGSYEQYF
V: TRBV9; J: TRBJ1-1; size: NA; D: NA; DNA: TGTGCCAGCAGCCCACACGGCCGAGAGGCTGAAGCTTTCTTT; CDR3: CASSPHGREAEAFF
V: TRBV2; J: TRBJ2-1; size: few; D: NA; DNA: TGTGCCAGCAGTGTCCTAGCATTGGGGAGTGAGCAGTTCTTC; CDR3: CASSVLALGSEQFF
V: TRBV12-5; J: TRBJ1-2; size: few; D: TRBD1; DNA: TGTGCTAGTGGCCCCTGGACAGGTGGCTACACCTTC; CDR3: CASGPWTGGYTF
V: TRBV5-1; J: TRBJ2-6; size: many; D: NA; DNA: TGCGCCAGCAGCTTGGATGGTGGTGGGGCCAACGTCCTGACTTTC; CDR3: CASSLDGGGANVLTF
V: TRBV27; J: TRBJ1-1; size: NA; D: NA; DNA: TGTGCCAGCAGTTTTTTCAGGAACACTGAAGCTTTCTTT; CDR3: CASSFFRNTEAFF
V: TRBV6-5; J: TRBJ2-3; size: few; D: NA; DNA: TGTGCCAGCAGTTTAAGGCGCACAGATACGCAGTATTTT; CDR3: CASSLRRTDTQYF
V: TRBV5-1; J: TRBJ1-1; size: NA; D: NA; DNA: TGCGCCAGCAGCTCTCAACATGGGAACACTGAAGCTTTCTTT; CDR3: CASSSQHGNTEAFF
V: TRBV30; J: TRBJ2-5; size: NA; D: NA; DNA: TGTGCCTGGAGTTTTGGCGGGCGGGAGACCCAGTACTTC; CDR3: CAWSFGGRETQYF
V: TRBV13; J: TRBJ2-4; size: NA; D: TRBD2; DNA: TGTGCCAGCAGCTTAGTGGCTAGCGGGAGGGCCGGGATGGAAAACATTCAGTACTTC; CDR3: CASSLVASGRAGMENIQYF
V: TRBV6-5; J: TRBJ2-7; size: NA; D: TRBD2; DNA: TGTGCCAGCAGTTACAGTACTAGCGGGGCCGGAGAGCAGTACTTC; CDR3: CASSYSTSGAGEQYF
V: TRBV18; J: TRBJ2-1; size: few; D: NA; DNA: TGTGCCAGCTCACCACCGAATCGGGGAAACAATGAGCAGTTCTTC; CDR3: CASSPPNRGNNEQFF
V: TRBV11-2; J: TRBJ2-7; size: few; D: NA; DNA: TGTGCCAGCAGCTTAGAGCTAGAGATCGAGCAGTACTTC; CDR3: CASSLELEIEQYF
V: TRBV27; J: TRBJ1-5; size: once; D: TRBD1; DNA: TGTGCCAGCAGCCAAGGGACAGGGGGCAATCAGCCCCAGCATTTT; CDR3: CASSQGTGGNQPQHF
V: TRBV18; J: TRBJ1-1; size: NA; D: NA; DNA: TGTGCCAGCTCATCGATGCCAGAGAACACTGAAGCTTTCTTT; CDR3: CASSSMPENTEAFF
V: TRBV14; J: TRBJ1-6; size: few; D: NA; DNA: TGTGCCAGCAGCCCCCTCGACTGGAATTCACCCCTCCACTTT; CDR3: CASSPLDWNSPLHF
V: TRBV28; J: TRBJ1-1; size: NA; D: NA; DNA: TGTGCCAGCACGTACATCGGCACTGAAGCTTTCTTT; CDR3: CASTYIGTEAFF